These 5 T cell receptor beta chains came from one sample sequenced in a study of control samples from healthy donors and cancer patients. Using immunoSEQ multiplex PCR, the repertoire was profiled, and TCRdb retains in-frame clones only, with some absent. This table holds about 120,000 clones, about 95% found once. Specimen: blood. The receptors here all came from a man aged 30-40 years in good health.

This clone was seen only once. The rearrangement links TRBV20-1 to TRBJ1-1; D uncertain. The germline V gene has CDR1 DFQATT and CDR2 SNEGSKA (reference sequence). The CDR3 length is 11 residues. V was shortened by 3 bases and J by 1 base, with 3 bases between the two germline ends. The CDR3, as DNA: TGCAGTGCTAGTGGGAACACTGAAGCTTTCTTT. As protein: CSASGNTEAFF.

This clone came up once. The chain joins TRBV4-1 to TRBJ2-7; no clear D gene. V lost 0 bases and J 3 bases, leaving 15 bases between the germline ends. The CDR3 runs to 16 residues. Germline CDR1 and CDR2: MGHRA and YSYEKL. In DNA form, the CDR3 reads TGCGCCAGCAGCCAAGATCTTAGGGCCTTGATCTACGAGCAGTACTTC. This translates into CASSQDLRALIYEQYF.

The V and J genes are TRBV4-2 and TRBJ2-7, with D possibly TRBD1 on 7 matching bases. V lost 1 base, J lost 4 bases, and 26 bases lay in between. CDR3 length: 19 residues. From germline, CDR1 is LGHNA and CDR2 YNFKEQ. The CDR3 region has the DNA TGTGCCAGCAGCCAAGCAAGGAGGGGGCCCGAGGAGGCACCATACGAGCAGTACTTC. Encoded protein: CASSQARRGPEEAPYEQYF.

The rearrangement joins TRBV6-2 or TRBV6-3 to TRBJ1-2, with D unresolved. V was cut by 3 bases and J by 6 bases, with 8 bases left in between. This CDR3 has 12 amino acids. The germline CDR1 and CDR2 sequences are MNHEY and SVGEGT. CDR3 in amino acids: CASSYSWDGYTF. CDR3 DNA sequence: TGTGCCAGCAGTTATTCTTGGGATGGCTACACCTTC.

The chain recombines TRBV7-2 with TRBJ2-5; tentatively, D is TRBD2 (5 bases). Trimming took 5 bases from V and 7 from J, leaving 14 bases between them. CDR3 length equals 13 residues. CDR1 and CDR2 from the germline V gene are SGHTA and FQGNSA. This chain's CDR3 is CASSAPSGGTQYF. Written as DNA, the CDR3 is TGTGCCAGCAGCGCACCGTCCGGAGGGACCCAGTACTTC.